This TCR beta chain was found in a study of blood T cell repertoires in COVID-19. In the study overall: Samples taken during acute and convalescent COVID-19 were collected in the United States, Italy and Spain. The cDNA or gDNA used as material had been derived from T cells, B-cell-depleted T cells, or PBMCs.

How the authors handled the data: Using reference gene primer amplification, nucleated cell counts were estimated. TCRdb keeps only in-frame clones here, not all; method: immunoSEQ multiplex PCR. Clone size and V and J calls were adopted from that table, with D and trimming inferred from the DNA. The profile shows fewer than 300,000 clones, approximately 90% of them singletons. Note on this clone: One end of the junction varies from germline; a read error may be responsible.

Sequencing input: peripheral blood. The sequence was collected from a woman in her 40s who had recovered from COVID-19.

CDR3 DNA sequence: TGTGCCAGCAGCTTAGAGACTAGCTCCCACAATGAGCAGTTCTTC. It specifies CASSLETSSHNEQFF. The genes are TRBV11-1 and TRBJ2-1; 7 bases fit TRBD2. CDR3 size: 15 residues. CDR1 is SGHAT, CDR2 FQDESV, per germline (reference sequence).